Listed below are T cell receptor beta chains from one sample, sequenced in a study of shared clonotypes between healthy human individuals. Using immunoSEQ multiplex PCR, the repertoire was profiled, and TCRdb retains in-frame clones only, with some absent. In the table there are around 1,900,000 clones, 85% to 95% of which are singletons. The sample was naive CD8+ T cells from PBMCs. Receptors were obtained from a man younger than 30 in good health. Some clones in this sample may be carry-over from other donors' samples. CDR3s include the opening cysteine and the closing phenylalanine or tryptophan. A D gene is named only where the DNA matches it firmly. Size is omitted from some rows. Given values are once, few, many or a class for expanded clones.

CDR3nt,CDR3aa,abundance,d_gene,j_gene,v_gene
TGTGCCAGCAGCGTACAGGGGGGTTCTGGAAACACCATATATTTT,CASSVQGGSGNTIYF,NA,TRBD1,TRBJ1-3,TRBV9
TGTGCCAGCAGGTCAGGTCCCTGGACAGGCACGACCTACGAGCAGTACTTC,CASRSGPWTGTTYEQYF,once,TRBD1,TRBJ2-7,TRBV2
TGTGCCAGCAGCCCTACTAGTTCCAAAGAGCAGTTCTTC,CASSPTSSKEQFF,NA,NA,TRBJ2-1,TRBV7-2
TGCGCCAGCAGCTTGGGCGGCGGGAGAGGGACAGATACGCAGTATTTT,CASSLGGGRGTDTQYF,NA,TRBD2,TRBJ2-3,TRBV5-1
TGTGCCAGCAGCTTAGAACGGGAAGGCTACGAGCAGTACTTC,CASSLEREGYEQYF,NA,NA,TRBJ2-7,TRBV7-6
TGTGCCAGCAGCTCCAACCCTTCGGCGGCAGGGCTCACTAACTATGGCTACACCTTC,CASSSNPSAAGLTNYGYTF,NA,NA,TRBJ1-2,TRBV7-9
TGCGCCAGCGGGAGAGGAAACACTGAAGCTTTCTTT,CASGRGNTEAFF,NA,NA,TRBJ1-1,TRBV5-1
TGCAGCGCTCCTTCCGGACTAGCGGGAAATGAGCAGTTCTTC,CSAPSGLAGNEQFF,NA,TRBD2,TRBJ2-1,TRBV29-1
TGCGCCAGCAGCCTCTCGACAGGGTTCGACTATGGCTACACCTTC,CASSLSTGFDYGYTF,NA,TRBD1,TRBJ1-2,TRBV4-1
TGTGCCAGCATTGACCACAGATACTCGTTGAACACTGAAGCTTTCTTT,CASIDHRYSLNTEAFF,NA,NA,TRBJ1-1,TRBV6-1
TGTGCCAGCAGCTTGGAGGGAATTGCCTATGAAGCTTTCTTT,CASSLEGIAYEAFF,once,NA,TRBJ1-1,TRBV5-6
TGTGCCAGTAGTCCCAATCGGGGCGAGCAGTACTTC,CASSPNRGEQYF,NA,NA,TRBJ2-7,TRBV19
TGTGCCAGCAGTTACTTGGGAGGAGGCTCCTACGAGCAGTACTTC,CASSYLGGGSYEQYF,NA,NA,TRBJ2-7,TRBV6-5
TGCAGCGTCGTTGGGGGTGAGGGATACGAGCAGTACTTC,CSVVGGEGYEQYF,NA,NA,TRBJ2-7,TRBV29-1
TGCGCCAGCAGCCAAGACACCGGGACACTAAGGGAGGGCTACACCTTC,CASSQDTGTLREGYTF,NA,NA,TRBJ1-2,TRBV4-3
TGTGCCAGCAGTACCTCGACCCCCGGACAGGAACCTCCTTTCGAGCAGTACTTC,CASSTSTPGQEPPFEQYF,NA,TRBD1,TRBJ2-7,TRBV28
TGTGCCAGCAGCTCTTACAGGGGCCTCGGGTTCTTC,CASSSYRGLGFF,once,TRBD1,TRBJ2-1,TRBV5-7
TGTGCCAGCAGCTCGGCGGCCTACGAGCAGTACTTC,CASSSAAYEQYF,NA,NA,TRBJ2-7,TRBV11-2
TGCGCCAGCAGGGGACAGGGGGCGCTTTTGGAGACCCAGTACTTC,CASRGQGALLETQYF,NA,TRBD1,TRBJ2-5,TRBV4-1
TGTGCCAGCAGCGTATCCGGGACGTCGGTCTACGAGCAGTACTTC,CASSVSGTSVYEQYF,NA,NA,TRBJ2-7,TRBV9
TGTGCCAGCAGCGGCGCGGCTAGCGGTAGCACAGATACGCAGTATTTT,CASSGAASGSTDTQYF,NA,TRBD2,TRBJ2-3,TRBV13
TGTGCCAGCAGCGCCTCTCGGGCGGGAGGTGGGGATGAGCAGTTCTTC,CASSASRAGGGDEQFF,NA,TRBD2,TRBJ2-1,TRBV9
TGTGCCAGCAGCGCGGGACTAGCGGTCTACGAGCAGTACTTC,CASSAGLAVYEQYF,once,TRBD2,TRBJ2-7,TRBV9
TGTGCCAGCAGCTTGGGGGGCAACACTGAAGCTTTCTTT,CASSLGGNTEAFF,few,NA,TRBJ1-1,TRBV5-5
TGTGCCAGCAGCCCGCGGGACAGCTACTACGAGCAGTACTTC,CASSPRDSYYEQYF,once,NA,TRBJ2-7,TRBV7-9
TGTGCCACCAGCAGAGCGTCCGGGAGAGGGACCACCTACGAGCAGTACTTC,CATSRASGRGTTYEQYF,NA,NA,TRBJ2-7,TRBV15